Presented here are 6 T cell receptor beta chains from one specimen sequenced in a study of T cell responses to AZD1222 COVID-19 vaccine. Only in-frame clones appear in the TCRdb table, and some are missing; sequencing was by immunoSEQ multiplex PCR. The sample gives 100,000 to 150,000 clones, about nine tenths of which show up once; approximately 1.1% is in the top ten. The input for sequencing was peripheral blood, taken on day 0 of AZD1222 vaccination. The receptors come from an adult in good health.

The chain joins TRBV5-6 to TRBJ2-2; D tentatively fits TRBD1 or TRBD2 (5 bases each). V was trimmed by 2 bases and J by 6 bases, leaving 8 bases between them. Per the germline V gene, CDR1 is SGHDT and CDR2 is YYEEEE. The CDR3 is 13 amino acids. The CDR3 loop reads CASSFEGPGELFF. CDR3 DNA sequence: TGTGCCAGCAGCTTTGAGGGGCCCGGGGAGCTGTTTTTT. The full variable domain, in which reference TRBV5-6 and TRBJ2-2 provide the parts outside the CDR3, is DAGVTQSPTHLIKTRGQQVTLRCSPKSGHDTVSWYQQALGQGPQFIFQYYEEEERQRGNFPDRFSGHQFPNYSSELNVNALLLGDSALYLCASSFEGPGELFFGEGSRLTVL.

The rearrangement links TRBV7-9 to TRBJ2-3; a weak D match, TRBD2 (6 bases). The CDR3 contains 16 residues. Germline V lookup: CDR1 SEHNR, CDR2 FQNEAQ (reference sequence). With 4 bases removed from V and 2 bases from J, the gap between germline ends came to 16 bases. CDR3 sequence: CASSSPSGTSTDTQYF. The CDR3 nucleotides read TGTGCCAGCAGCTCCCCTTCCGGGACTTCCACAGATACGCAGTATTTT.

V and J are TRBV12-2 and TRBJ2-7; the table's D call TRBD2 went unverified against the DNA. TRBV12-2 is assigned pseudogene status. The length of the CDR3 is 12 residues. In nucleotides, the CDR3 is TGTGCAAGTCGCTTAGCTAGCGGGCCGCAGTACTTC. Residues: CASRLASGPQYF.

This clone was recorded a few times. V usage is TRBV19 and J usage is TRBJ2-1; 8 bases match TRBD1. This CDR3 is built from 17 residues. V was pared by 4 bases and J by 3 bases, with 11 bases of the junction left unmatched. The germline V gene has CDR1 LNHDA and CDR2 SQIVND (reference sequence). The CDR3 DNA is TGTGCCAGTAGTACTCGGACAGGGAGAGCCTTCTACAATGAGCAGTTCTTC. Amino acids: CASSTRTGRAFYNEQFF.

CDR3 sequence: CASFTGVGGYTF. The CDR3 DNA sequence: TGTGCCTCCTTCACGGGGGTGGGAGGCTACACCTTC. The chain joins TRBV25-1 to TRBJ1-2; possible D gene TRBD1, 5 bases. Germline assignment: CDR1 MGHDK and CDR2 SYGVNS. The CDR3 contains 12 residues. V gave up 11 bases and J gave up 8 bases, with 18 bases separating them.

The V call is TRBV28, the J call TRBJ1-1; TRBD1 is a possible D gene (6 bases). Germline CDR1 MDHEN, CDR2 SYDVKM. Between the trimmed V and J ends, which lost 5 bases and 1 base, there was a span of 14 bases. The CDR3 contains 15 residues. CDR3 nucleotides: TGTGCCAGCAGTGTTCTCTCACAGGGGAACACTGAAGCTTTCTTT. It translates to CASSVLSQGNTEAFF.